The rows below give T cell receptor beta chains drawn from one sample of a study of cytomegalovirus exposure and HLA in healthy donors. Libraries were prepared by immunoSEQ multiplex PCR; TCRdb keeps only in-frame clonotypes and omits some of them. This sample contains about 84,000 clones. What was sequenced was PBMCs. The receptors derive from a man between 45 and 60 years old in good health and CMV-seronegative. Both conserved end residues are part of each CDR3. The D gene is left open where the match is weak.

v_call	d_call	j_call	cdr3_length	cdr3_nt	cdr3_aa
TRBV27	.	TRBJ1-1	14	TGTGCCAGCAGCCCCATTACTGGTTACACTGAAGCTTTCTTT	CASSPITGYTEAFF
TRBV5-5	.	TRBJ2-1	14	TGTGCCAGCGCGGGTCCCTTACTGTACAATGAGCAGTTCTTC	CASAGPLLYNEQFF
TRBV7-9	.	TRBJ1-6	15	TGTGCCAAGCCAAGGACTGGCAGGAGCAATTCACCCCTCCACTTT	CAKPRTGRSNSPLHF
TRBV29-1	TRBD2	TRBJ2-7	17	TGCAGCGTTGAAGATGGGGTGGGGGGGGAGAACTCCTACGAGCAGTACTTC	CSVEDGVGGENSYEQYF
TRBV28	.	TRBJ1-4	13	TGTGCCAGCAGGACTTCCCTTTGGGAAAAACTGTTTTTT	CASRTSLWEKLFF
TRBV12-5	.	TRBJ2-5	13	TGTGCTAGTGCAGGCGGGGGCGGGCAGACCCAGTACTTC	CASAGGGGQTQYF
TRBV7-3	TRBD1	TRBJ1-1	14	TGTGCCAGCAGCTTAAGGGACAGAAACACTGAAGCTTTCTTT	CASSLRDRNTEAFF
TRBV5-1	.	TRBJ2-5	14	TGCGCCAGCGCACAATACAGGGTCCAAGAGACCCAGTACTTC	CASAQYRVQETQYF
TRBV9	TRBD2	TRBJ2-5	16	TGTGCCAGCAGCGTAGCGGCTAGCGGGGGATTGGAGACCCAGTACTTC	CASSVAASGGLETQYF
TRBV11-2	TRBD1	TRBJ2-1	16	TGTGCCAGCAGCTATCAGACAGGGGCTGAGGGGACGGGGCAGTTCTTC	CASSYQTGAEGTGQFF
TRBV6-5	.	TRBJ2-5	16	TGTGCCAGCAGTTACTCGGAGGCCTTCGGTTTGGAGACCCAGTACTTC	CASSYSEAFGLETQYF
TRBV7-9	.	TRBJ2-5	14	TGTGCCAGCAGCTTCCAGGGGACGCAAGAGACCCAGTACTTC	CASSFQGTQETQYF
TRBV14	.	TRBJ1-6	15	TGTGCCAGCAGCCAAGGCGACAGTCAAGATTCACCCCTCCACTTT	CASSQGDSQDSPLHF
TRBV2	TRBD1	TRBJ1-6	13	TGTGCCAGCAGGACTCAAGGGGGCTCACCCCTCCACTTT	CASRTQGGSPLHF
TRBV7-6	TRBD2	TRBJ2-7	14	TGTGCCAGCAGCTTAGCCGGGGGGACCTACGAGCAGTACTTC	CASSLAGGTYEQYF
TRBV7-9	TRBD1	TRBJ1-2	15	TGTGCCAGCAGCCCCGGACAGGGAATTTTCTATGGCTACACCTTC	CASSPGQGIFYGYTF
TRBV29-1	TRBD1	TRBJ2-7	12	TGCAGCGGTGGGGACAGCGCCTACGAGCAGTACTTC	CSGGDSAYEQYF
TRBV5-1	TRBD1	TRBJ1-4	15	TGCGCCAGCAGGCCGCAGGGGGTGCATAATGAAAAACTGTTTTTT	CASRPQGVHNEKLFF
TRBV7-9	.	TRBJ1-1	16	TGTGCCAGCAGCTTGGGTACCGGGACACCAAACACTGAAGCTTTCTTT	CASSLGTGTPNTEAFF
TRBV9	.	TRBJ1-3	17	TGTGCCAGCAGCGTAGAGCTCGGAGAGAGCTCTGGAAACACCATATATTTT	CASSVELGESSGNTIYF
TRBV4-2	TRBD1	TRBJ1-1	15	TGTGCCAGCAGCCAAGACCCTACAGGGGTCACTGAAGCTTTCTTT	CASSQDPTGVTEAFF
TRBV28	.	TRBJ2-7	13	TGTGCCAGCAGAACACAGGGTTCCTACGAGCAGTACTTC	CASRTQGSYEQYF
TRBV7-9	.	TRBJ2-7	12	TGTGCCAGCAGCTCGGGGAACCCCGAGCAGTACTTC	CASSSGNPEQYF
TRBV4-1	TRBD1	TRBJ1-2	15	TGCGCCAGCAGCCCGGGGGGGACAGTATACTATGGCTACACCTTC	CASSPGGTVYYGYTF
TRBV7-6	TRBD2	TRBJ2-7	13	TGTGCCAGCAGCTTAAGCGGGGGCTCGGAGCAGTACTTC	CASSLSGGSEQYF
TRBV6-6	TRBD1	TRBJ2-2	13	TGTGCCAGCAGTTACGGACAGGGCGGGGAGCTGTTTTTT	CASSYGQGGELFF
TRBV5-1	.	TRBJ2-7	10	TGCGCCAGCAGCGATAGCGAGCAGTACTTC	CASSDSEQYF
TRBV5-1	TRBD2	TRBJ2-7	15	TGCGCCAGCAGCAGAGCGGGGGGTATGGACTACGAGCAGTACTTC	CASSRAGGMDYEQYF
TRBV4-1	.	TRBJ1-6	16	TGCGCCAGCAGCCAAGATTTCCGACAGACTAATTCACCCCTCCACTTT	CASSQDFRQTNSPLHF
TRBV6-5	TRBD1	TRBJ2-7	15	TGTGCCAGCAGTTACTATAGGACAGGCCCCTACGAGCAGTACTTC	CASSYYRTGPYEQYF
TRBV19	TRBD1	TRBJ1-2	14	TGTGCCAGTAGACGACAGGGGCCAGACTATGGCTACACCTTC	CASRRQGPDYGYTF
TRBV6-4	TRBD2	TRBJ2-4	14	TGTGCCAGCGGTAGCGGGGGTGTCAAAAACATTCAGTACTTC	CASGSGGVKNIQYF
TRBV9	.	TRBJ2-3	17	TGTGCCAGCAGCCCCGTCGGGAGCGGAGCTAGCACAGATACGCAGTATTTT	CASSPVGSGASTDTQYF
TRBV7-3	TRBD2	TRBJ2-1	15	TGTGCCAGCAGCTTTCGGGCGGGGGGGCGAAATGAGCAGTTCTTC	CASSFRAGGRNEQFF
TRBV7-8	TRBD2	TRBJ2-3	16	TGTGCCAGCAGCTTAAATGCGGGGGGACCCGGAGATACGCAGTATTTT	CASSLNAGGPGDTQYF
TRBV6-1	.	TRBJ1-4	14	TGTGCCAGCATACGGGGAGCAACTAATGAAAAACTGTTTTTT	CASIRGATNEKLFF
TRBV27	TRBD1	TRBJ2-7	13	TGTGCCAGCAGTGGACAGGGTATAGGTGAGCAGTACTTC	CASSGQGIGEQYF
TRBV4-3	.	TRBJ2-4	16	TGCGCCAGCAGCCAAGAATCAGGGGTAGCCAAAAACATTCAGTACTTC	CASSQESGVAKNIQYF
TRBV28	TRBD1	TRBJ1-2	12	TGTGCCAGCAGGGAGAACAGGGGCGGCTACACCTTC	CASRENRGGYTF
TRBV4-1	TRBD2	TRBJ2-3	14	TGCGCCAGCAGCCAAGAGCGGGGGGGAGATACGCAGTATTTT	CASSQERGGDTQYF
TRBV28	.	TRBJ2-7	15	TGTGCCAGCAGACTCGGACAGTCGATCTCCTACGAGCAGTACTTC	CASRLGQSISYEQYF
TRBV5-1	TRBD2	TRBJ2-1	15	TGCGCCAGCAGCACCGGGACTAGCGGGGGAAATGAGCAGTTCTTC	CASSTGTSGGNEQFF
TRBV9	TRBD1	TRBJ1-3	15	TGTGCCAGCGGGACAGCCTATCTCTCTGGAAACACCATATATTTT	CASGTAYLSGNTIYF
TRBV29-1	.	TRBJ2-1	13	TGCAGCGTTGGTCGACAGCCCTACAATGAGCAGTTCTTC	CSVGRQPYNEQFF
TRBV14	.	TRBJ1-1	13	TGTGCCAGCAGCTTTCAGATGAACACTGAAGCTTTCTTT	CASSFQMNTEAFF
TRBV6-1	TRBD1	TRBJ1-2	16	TGTGCCAGCAGTGATGGGACAGGGCTATACATCGATGGCTACACCTTC	CASSDGTGLYIDGYTF
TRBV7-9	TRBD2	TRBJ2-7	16	TGTGCCAGCAGCCCCCGAGGACTAGCGGGGGCGTACGAGCAGTACTTC	CASSPRGLAGAYEQYF
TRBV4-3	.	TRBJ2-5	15	TGCGCCAGCAGCCAAGATCTCGGGCAGGGGAGGGAGCAGTACTTC	CASSQDLGQGREQYF
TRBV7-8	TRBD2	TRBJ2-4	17	TGTGCCAGCAGCTTAACCGAACCCCGGGGGGGTGTTTATGGTCAGTACTTC	CASSLTEPRGGVYGQYF
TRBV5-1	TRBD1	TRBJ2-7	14	TGCGCCAGTTACCGGGACAGGGGCTCCTACGAGCAGTACTTC	CASYRDRGSYEQYF
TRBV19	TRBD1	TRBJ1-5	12	TGTGCCAGTAGTGATACAGGGGTGGACCAGCATTTT	CASSDTGVDQHF
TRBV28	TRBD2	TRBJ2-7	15	TGTGCCAGCGAATCCGAAGGGACTAGCGGCTACGAGCAGTACTTC	CASESEGTSGYEQYF
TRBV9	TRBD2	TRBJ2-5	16	TGTGCCAGCAGCGTAGTGAGCGGGGGGGCCCAAGAGACCCAGTACTTC	CASSVVSGGAQETQYF
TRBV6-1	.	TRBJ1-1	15	TGTGCCAGCACCCCCTTTGGGGCGGTGAACACTGAAGCTTTCTTT	CASTPFGAVNTEAFF
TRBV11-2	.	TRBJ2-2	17	TGTGCCAGCAGCTTACAGGTGGGGGGGCAGGACACCGGGGAGCTGTTTTTT	CASSLQVGGQDTGELFF
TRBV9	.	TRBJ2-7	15	TGTGCCAGCAGCGTAGCGAGTAACGCGGGGTACGAGCAGTACTTC	CASSVASNAGYEQYF
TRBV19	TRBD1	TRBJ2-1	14	TGTGCCAGTAGTACCCGGGACAGGGCCAATGAGCAGTTCTTC	CASSTRDRANEQFF